One sample yielded the 16 T cell receptor beta chains listed below, sequenced in a study of early T cells in non-severe SARS-CoV-2 infection. TCRdb fed the 5' RACE reads into MiXCR, producing one record per CDR3 protein. The data show roughly 100,000 distinct CDR3 sequences, about an eighth seen once. Specimen: whole blood. The receptors originated from an adult who was a healthcare worker with PCR-confirmed SARS-CoV-2 infection or an uninfected control (not recorded which).

The chain is built from TRBV7-2 and TRBJ2-7, with D hard to call. CDR3 size: 15 residues. Germline CDR1 is SGHTA and CDR2 is FQGNSA. V gave up 5 bases and J gave up 4 bases, with 18 bases separating them. DNA for the CDR3: TGTGCCAGCAGCCTATTTAGGACCCCAAAGTACGAGCAGTACTTC. As protein: CASSLFRTPKYEQYF.

The chain carries TRBV12-5 and TRBJ1-2; D unclear. The CDR3 is 13 residues long. The V and J ends lost 4 bases and 4 bases respectively, with 10 bases between them. The germline gives CDR1 LGHNT, CDR2 FRNRAP. CDR3 sequence reads: CASGSPGSYGYTF. The CDR3 bases are TGTGCTAGTGGTTCCCCCGGTAGCTATGGCTACACCTTC. Looking up the rest from reference TRBV12-5 and TRBJ1-2 gives the full variable domain: DARVTQTPRHKVTEMGQEVTMRCQPILGHNTVFWYRQTMMQGLELLAYFRNRAPLDDSGMPKDRFSAEMPDATLATLKIQPSEPRDSAVYFCASGSPGSYGYTFGSGTRLTVV.

This clonotype was counted ten times or more. V is TRBV12-3 or TRBV12-4 and J is TRBJ1-2; tentative D call: TRBD1 (5 bases). The CDR3 covers 14 residues. Trimming removed 2 bases at V and 11 bases at J, with 18 bases between. The CDR3 nucleotides read TGTGCCAGCAGTTTACGTAGGGGTACTTTGCCGTACACCTTC. It is translated as CASSLRRGTLPYTF.

This clonotype was observed a few times. V usage is TRBV2 and J usage is TRBJ1-1; D gene ambiguous. V gave up 4 bases and J gave up 1 base, with 7 bases separating them. Germline lookup yields CDR1 SNHLY and CDR2 FYNNEI. The CDR3 runs 13 residues. CDR3 sequence: CASSGTANTEAFF. The CDR3 DNA reads TGTGCCAGCAGTGGGACGGCGAACACTGAAGCTTTCTTT.

This clonotype has ten or more counts. The rearrangement uses TRBV12-3 or TRBV12-4 and TRBJ2-2, with 11 bases fitting TRBD1. V trimming: 6 bases; J trimming: 5 bases; junction bases outside the gene matches: 8. The CDR3 sequence is 16 residues long. The CDR3 loop is CASSPGTGGRTGELFF. CDR3 nucleotides: TGTGCCAGCAGCCCCGGGACAGGGGGACGTACCGGGGAGCTGTTTTTT.

This clonotype was seen more than once but under ten times. The CDR3 loop is CSFRSVDTQYF. CDR3 bases: TGCAGTTTTAGGTCGGTAGATACGCAGTATTTT. J is TRBJ2-3 and V is TRBV20-1; D gene uncertain. Trimming removed 8 bases from V and 5 bases from J, with 11 bases in between. This CDR3 contains 11 residues. Germline CDR1 and CDR2: DFQATT and SNEGSKA (reference sequence).

V and J are TRBV2 and TRBJ1-2; D perhaps matches TRBD1 (5 bases). Germline loops: CDR1 SNHLY, CDR2 FYNNEI. The CDR3 covers 11 residues. The CDR3 sequence is CATREGSGYTF. CDR3 coding DNA: TGTGCAACCAGGGAAGGGAGTGGCTACACCTTC. The whole variable domain, filled in from reference TRBV2 and TRBJ1-2, reads EPEVTQTPSHQVTQMGQEVILRCVPISNHLYFYWYRQILGQKVEFLVSFYNNEISEKSEIFDDQFSVERPDGSNFTLKIRSTKLEDSAMYFCATREGSGYTFGSGTRLTVV.

This clonotype was detected a few times. This chain connects TRBV11-1 to TRBJ2-5; TRBD2 aligns across 11 bases. The V and J ends lost 1 base and 4 bases, in that order; junction bases with no gene match: 2. Germline V gene sequence: CDR1 SGHAT, CDR2 FQDESV (reference sequence). The length of the CDR3 is 15 residues. This chain's CDR3 is CASSLVGLAGETQYF. The DNA for the CDR3 is TGTGCCAGCAGCTTAGTAGGACTAGCGGGAGAGACCCAGTACTTC.

The table lists this clonotype with a few counts. The V call is TRBV2, the J call TRBJ2-5; 8 bases line up with TRBD2. The V gene end was trimmed by 5 bases and the J gene end by 5 bases; junction bases not matched to a gene: 10. This CDR3 region has 15 residues. CDR1 is SNHLY and CDR2 is FYNNEI in the germline V gene. In DNA, the CDR3 is TGTGCCAGCAGTTCGTTCGGGACTAGGCTGGAGACCCAGTACTTC. Residues: CASSSFGTRLETQYF.

This clonotype was seen at least ten times. This chain joins TRBV29-1 and TRBJ2-5; D is undetermined. The V end lost 6 bases, the J end lost 0 bases, and 14 bases lay between the germline ends. The germline V gene encodes CDR1 SQVTM and CDR2 ANQGSEA. This CDR3 has 14 residues. The CDR3 DNA reads TGCAGCGTCCTACCGACAAAGTACCAAGAGACCCAGTACTTC. Its protein product is CSVLPTKYQETQYF. Variable domain in full (rest from reference TRBV29-1 and TRBJ2-5): SAVISQKPSRDICQRGTSLTIQCQVDSQVTMMFWYRQQPGQSLTLIATANQGSEATYESGFVIDKFPISRPNLTFSTLTVSNMSPEDSSIYLCSVLPTKYQETQYFGPGTRLLVL.

This clonotype was recorded a few times. The chain joins TRBV9 to TRBJ1-2; 7 bases are a match to TRBD1. Germline V gives CDR1 SGDLS, CDR2 YYNGEE. The CDR3 loop spans 14 amino acids. V lost 0 bases to trimming and J lost 6 bases; unmatched junction nucleotides: 5. The CDR3 DNA sequence: TGTGCCAGCAGCGTAGAGACAGGGAGGGATGGCTACACCTTC. Its translation: CASSVETGRDGYTF.

The chain joins TRBV28 to TRBJ2-5; possible D gene TRBD2, 6 bases. Germline lookup yields CDR1 MDHEN and CDR2 SYDVKM. This CDR3 contains 14 residues. V was shortened by 3 bases and J by 1 base, with 9 bases between the two germline ends. The CDR3 DNA follows: TGTGCCAGCAGTTTGAGGGACTTCCAAGAGACCCAGTACTTC. It specifies CASSLRDFQETQYF.

The V call is TRBV7-2, the J call TRBJ2-2, with D possibly matching TRBD2 (6 bases). Between the trimmed V and J ends, which lost 4 bases and 7 bases, there was a span of 13 bases. This CDR3 has 14 residues. The germline V gene encodes CDR1 SGHTA and CDR2 FQGNSA. DNA for the CDR3: TGTGCCAGCAGCTCCTACAGGAGGGGCGGGGAGCTGTTTTTT. Translating it yields CASSSYRRGGELFF.

This chain connects TRBV28 to TRBJ2-5; D uncertain. From germline, CDR1 is MDHEN and CDR2 SYDVKM. The CDR3 runs 13 residues. Trimming removed 5 bases at V and 2 bases at J, with 9 bases between. The chain's CDR3 is CASSPQPQETQYF. The CDR3 DNA sequence: TGTGCCAGCAGTCCGCAGCCACAAGAGACCCAGTACTTC.

This clonotype was seen ten or more times. V usage is TRBV6-6 and J usage is TRBJ2-5; no definite D call. CDR1 is MNHNY, CDR2 SVGAGI, per germline (reference sequence). V was shortened by 7 bases and J by 5 bases, with 11 bases between the two germline ends. The CDR3 is made up of 12 amino acids. The CDR3 coding sequence is TGTGCCAGCAATTCCTTTAAGGAGACCCAGTACTTC. This gives the protein CASNSFKETQYF.

The sample holds many counts of this clonotype. The V and J genes are TRBV5-1 and TRBJ2-3; weak D call: TRBD1 (5 bases). The CDR3 loop spans 12 amino acids. Trimming took off 4 bases at V and 5 bases at J, with 8 bases between the two ends. The germline CDR1 and CDR2 sequences are SGHRS and YFSETQ. CDR3 sequence (DNA): TGCGCCAGCAGCGGGCAGGGAGATACGCAGTATTTT. It translates to CASSGQGDTQYF.